This entry lists 2 T cell receptor beta chains sequenced from one sample in a study of T-cell reconstitution after alpha-beta-depleted transplantation in children. Unique molecular identifiers were incorporated when the TCRbeta library was constructed. TCRdb re-called the PCR reads through MiXCR, storing one row per CDR3 protein. The sample records 500,000 or so distinct CDR3 sequences, over 25% being singletons. The source material was PBMCs from the stem cell graft donor, sampled from the stem cell graft. The receptors originated from a human donor who donated a stem cell graft to a child with aplastic anemia.

The sample holds a few counts of this clonotype. The J gene is TRBJ2-5, the V gene TRBV7-2, with TRBD1 as a possible D gene (6 bases). V lost 5 bases, J lost 5 bases, and 12 bases lay in between. The CDR3 runs 13 residues. Germline values: CDR1 SGHTA, CDR2 FQGNSA. CDR3 DNA sequence: TGTGCCAGCAGCACAGGGTTTCCGGAGACCCAGTACTTC. Residues: CASSTGFPETQYF.

This clonotype was seen a few times. CDR3 residues: CASSLQGDAEAFF. Here the CDR3 DNA reads TGTGCCAGCAGCTTACAAGGGGACGCTGAAGCTTTCTTT. The rearrangement joins TRBV7-3 to TRBJ1-1, with D maybe TRBD1 (5 bases). With 2 bases removed from V and 6 bases from J, the gap between germline ends came to 10 bases. The CDR3 has 13 amino acids. Germline values: CDR1 SGHTA, CDR2 FQGTGA. Using reference TRBV7-3 and TRBJ1-1 for the parts outside the CDR3, the full variable domain is GAGVSQTPSNKVTEKGKYVELRCDPISGHTALYWYRQSLGQGPEFLIYFQGTGAADDSGLPNDRFFAVRPEGSVSTLKIQRTERGDSAVYLCASSLQGDAEAFFGQGTRLTVV.